The TCR beta chain described here comes from a study of neurological immune-mediated disorders. To note about this clonotype: Its antigen is currently unknown. A junction boundary mismatches the germline segment, possibly from a read error.

The authors produced cDNA by 5'RACE using 10-nucleotide random UMIs. Every sequencing run generated in excess of 160 million TCR-beta sequences. These sequences covered 15-18 subjects. Via MiXCR, TCRdb re-called the 5' RACE reads, giving one row per CDR3 protein. There are under 50,000 distinct CDR3 sequences in the sample; 10% to 15% occur only once, and 4.5% to 5.5% lies in the top ten. Germline assignment: CDR1 MNHEY and CDR2 SVGEGT. CDR3 size: 14 residues. Time point in this sample: longitudinal time-point 2. Unsorted libraries were prepared from 2 million PBMCs held at -80 C. Study results and limitations: No CDR3 amino acid sequences were shared by expanded clones across subjects, suggesting private repertoires in all groups.

The receptor was derived from a male donor with HTLV-1-associated myelopathy (HAM/TSP). This sequence joins TRBV6-2 or TRBV6-3 and TRBJ1-5; D is unclear. Sequenced material: PBMCs. CDR3 in amino acids: CAGSHDGINHPQHF. The DNA for the CDR3 is TGTGCCGGCAGCCACGATGGCATCAATCATCCCCAGCATTTT.